The present TCR beta chain was sequenced within a study of blood T cell repertoires in COVID-19. Study information: PBMCs, B-cell-depleted T cells, or T cells provided the cDNA or gDNA that made up the material.

Per the study methods: Nucleated cell number was recorded as an estimate derived from reference gene primer amplification. Some clones are missing from TCRdb's copy, which holds only in-frame ones; the method was immunoSEQ multiplex PCR. Clonal size and the V and J genes are those of that table, whereas D and trimming came from the DNA. The table shows fewer than 300,000 clones, with approximately 87% occurring only once. CDR1 is SGHTA, CDR2 FQGNSA, per germline. The CDR3 is made up of 14 amino acids. The V end lost 5 bases, the J end lost 5 bases, and 16 bases lay between the germline ends. Patients at the Seattle site were enrolled during active infection and followed longitudinally.

The sample comprised peripheral blood. This TCR was recovered from a woman in her twenties or thirties with COVID-19, enrolled during active disease. This chain connects TRBV7-2 to TRBJ2-7, with no clear D. In DNA, the CDR3 is TGTGCCAGCAGCCGTGGGCGATTCCCCGACGAGCAGTACTTC. This gives the protein CASSRGRFPDEQYF.